The 7 T cell receptor beta chains presented below share a single source sample, sequenced in a study of blood T cell repertoires in COVID-19 (dated by TCRdb to the early 2020s). The library was built by means of the immunoSEQ multiplex PCR assay. TCRdb took over this immuneACCESS table, retaining in-frame rearrangements with V and J assigned. Such tables are incomplete; in checked studies, under half of the missing clones stem from an unresolved V gene, and the remainder is unexplained. This sample gives tens of thousands of clones in total; 85% of them show up just once. 13% to 15% of the sample comes from the top ten. The sample comprised peripheral blood. These receptors were obtained from a woman between 70 and 85 years old with acute or convalescent COVID-19.

This clone was seen a handful of times. V gene TRBV5-1 combines with J gene TRBJ1-2; 12 bases line up with TRBD1. The CDR3 runs 15 residues. The germline CDR1 and CDR2 sequences are SGHRS and YFSETQ. J lost 5 bases, V lost 4 bases, and 6 bases had no gene match. CDR3 sequence reads: CASSPGQGAEYGYTF. The CDR3, as DNA: TGCGCCAGCAGCCCGGGACAGGGGGCGGAGTATGGCTACACCTTC.

This clone was detected once. V is TRBV7-9 and J is TRBJ2-2, with D maybe TRBD2 (6 bases). V was shortened by 4 bases and J by 3 bases, with 9 bases between the two germline ends. Germline CDR1 and CDR2: SEHNR and FQNEAQ (reference sequence). CDR3 length: 14 residues. CDR3: CASSSDYHTGELFF. The CDR3 DNA reads as TGTGCCAGCAGCTCGGACTACCACACCGGGGAGCTGTTTTTT.

This chain uses TRBV19 with TRBJ2-5; 8 bases align to TRBD1. The CDR3 runs 14 residues. The germline V gene has CDR1 LNHDA and CDR2 SQIVND (reference sequence). V lost 4 bases and J lost 5; bases outside the gene matches: 6. CDR3 nucleotides: TGTGCCAGTAGTACCCGGACAGGGAAGGAGACCCAGTACTTC. Translated: CASSTRTGKETQYF.

This clone was found once. This chain uses TRBV7-2 with TRBJ2-1; TRBD1 is a possible D gene (6 bases). The CDR3 is 14 residues long. Germline CDR1 SGHTA, CDR2 FQGNSA. Trimming took 8 bases from V and 3 from J, leaving 14 bases between them. The CDR3 nucleotides read TGTGCCAGCGGTACGACAGGAAACTACAATGAGCAGTTCTTC. It is translated as CASGTTGNYNEQFF.

This rearrangement joins TRBV5-5 to TRBJ2-1; D tentatively reads TRBD1 or TRBD2 (6 bases each). Germline-derived CDR1 and CDR2 are SGHKS and YYEKEE (reference sequence). The CDR3 has 14 amino acids. Trimming took off 4 bases at V and 5 bases at J, with 13 bases between the two ends. The chain's CDR3 is CASSVGGGNNEQFF. The DNA for the CDR3 is TGTGCCAGCAGCGTGGGGGGCGGGAACAATGAGCAGTTCTTC.

The rearrangement uses TRBV5-1 and TRBJ1-1, with 7 nucleotides matching TRBD1. There are 15 residues in the CDR3. Germline V gene data show CDR1 as SGHRS and CDR2 as YFSETQ. After removal of 5 bases from V and 1 base from J, the junction contained 8 bases not matched to a gene. CDR3 nucleotides: TGCGCCAGCAGTTCAGGACAGGCAGGGAACACTGAAGCTTTCTTT. Translated, it gives CASSSGQAGNTEAFF.

V is TRBV11-2 and J is TRBJ2-2, with unresolved D. The CDR3 is made up of 14 amino acids. From germline, CDR1 is SGHAT and CDR2 FQNNGV. Trimming shortened V by 2 bases and J by 5 bases, and 9 bases separated the two germline ends. CDR3 residues: CASSLPRVTGELFF. In DNA form, the CDR3 reads TGTGCCAGCAGCTTACCCCGGGTGACCGGGGAGCTGTTTTTT.